Sequencing of this T cell receptor beta chain was carried out in a study of T cell repertoires in cytomegalovirus infection. Study summary: Both a matching HLA type and CMV infection were indicated by public TCR beta signatures.

Regarding the study as a whole: Adding up the frequency of public TCR beta families identified people who carried CMV plus the relevant HLA.

MiXCR, run by TCRdb on the reads, gives a single entry per CDR3 protein. The sample has roughly 640,000 distinct CDR3 sequences, approximately 24% seen once; the top ten hold around 7.6%. This clonotype was detected once. Antigen unknown. Germline CDR1 MNHEY, CDR2 SMNVEV (reference sequence). The CDR3 covers 17 residues. Trimming left V 0 bases short and J 0 bases short, with 12 bases between. The sequence derives from a human donor in good health (CMV status not recorded). Some clones in this sample may be carry-over from other donors' samples. Sequenced sample: CD8+ T cells from PBMCs. The rearrangement links TRBV27 to TRBJ2-1; weak D call: TRBD2 (6 bases). The CDR3 region is CASSLSTSLSSYNEQFF. The CDR3, as DNA: TGTGCCAGCAGTTTATCAACTAGCCTGAGCTCCTACAATGAGCAGTTCTTC.